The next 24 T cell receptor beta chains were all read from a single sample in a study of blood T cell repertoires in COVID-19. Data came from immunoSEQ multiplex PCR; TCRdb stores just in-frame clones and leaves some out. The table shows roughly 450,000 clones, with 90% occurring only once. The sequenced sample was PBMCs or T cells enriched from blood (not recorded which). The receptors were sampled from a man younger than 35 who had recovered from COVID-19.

The CDR3 protein is CASSARGEQYF. The CDR3 nucleotides are TGCGCCAGCAGCGCCAGGGGGGAGCAGTACTTC. The chain uses TRBV4-1 and TRBJ2-7; 7 bases match TRBD1. The CDR3 length is 11 residues. Losses at the gene ends were 5 bases for V and 7 bases for J; bases not matched to a gene: 2. Per germline, CDR1 MGHRA and CDR2 YSYEKL.

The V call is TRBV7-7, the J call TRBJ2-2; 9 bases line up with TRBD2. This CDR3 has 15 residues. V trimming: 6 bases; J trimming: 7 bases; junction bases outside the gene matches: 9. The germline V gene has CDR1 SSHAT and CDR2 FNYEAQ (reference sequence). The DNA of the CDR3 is TGTGCCAGCAGTCCCGGACTAGCGAGTGGCGGGGAGCTGTTTTTT. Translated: CASSPGLASGGELFF.

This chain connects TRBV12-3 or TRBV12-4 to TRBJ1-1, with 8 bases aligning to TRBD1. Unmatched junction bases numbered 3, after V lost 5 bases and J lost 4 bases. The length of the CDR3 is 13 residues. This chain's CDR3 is CASSLGQVTEAFF. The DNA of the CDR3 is TGTGCCAGCAGTCTGGGACAGGTCACTGAAGCTTTCTTT.

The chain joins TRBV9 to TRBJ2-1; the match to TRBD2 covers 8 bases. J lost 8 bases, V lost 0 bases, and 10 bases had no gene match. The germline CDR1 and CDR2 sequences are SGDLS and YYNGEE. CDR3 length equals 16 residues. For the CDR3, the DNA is TGTGCCAGCAGCGTAGTACCGGGAGGGTTTCCGGATGAGCAGTTCTTC. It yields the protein CASSVVPGGFPDEQFF.

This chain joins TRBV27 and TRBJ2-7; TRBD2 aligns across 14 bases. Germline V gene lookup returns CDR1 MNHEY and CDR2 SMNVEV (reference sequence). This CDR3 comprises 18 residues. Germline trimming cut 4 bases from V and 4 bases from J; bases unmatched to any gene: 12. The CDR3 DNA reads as TGTGCCAGCAGTTCCCCGACTAGCGGGAGGGCCTTCCCTTACGAGCAGTACTTC. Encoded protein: CASSSPTSGRAFPYEQYF.

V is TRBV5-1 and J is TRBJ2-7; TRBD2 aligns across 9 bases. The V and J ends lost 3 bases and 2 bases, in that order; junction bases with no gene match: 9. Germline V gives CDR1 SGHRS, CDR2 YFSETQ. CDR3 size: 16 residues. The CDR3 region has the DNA TGCGCCAGCAGCTCCGTTGGGGCGGGAGGGCCCTACGAGCAGTACTTC. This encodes CASSSVGAGGPYEQYF.

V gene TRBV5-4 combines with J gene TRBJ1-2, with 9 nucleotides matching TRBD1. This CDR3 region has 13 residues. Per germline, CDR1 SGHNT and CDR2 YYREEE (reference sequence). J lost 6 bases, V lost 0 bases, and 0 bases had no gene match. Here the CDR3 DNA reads TGTGCCAGCAGCTTGGGGACAGGGGATGGCTACACCTTC. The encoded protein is CASSLGTGDGYTF.

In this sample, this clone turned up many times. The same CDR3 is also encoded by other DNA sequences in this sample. In DNA, the CDR3 is TGTGCCAGCAGCGGACATACTGGCAATGAGCAGTTCTTC. It is translated as CASSGHTGNEQFF. The V call is TRBV9, the J call TRBJ2-1, with unresolved D. Germline loops: CDR1 SGDLS, CDR2 YYNGEE. With 3 bases removed from V and 6 bases from J, the gap between germline ends came to 10 bases. This CDR3 spans 13 amino acids.

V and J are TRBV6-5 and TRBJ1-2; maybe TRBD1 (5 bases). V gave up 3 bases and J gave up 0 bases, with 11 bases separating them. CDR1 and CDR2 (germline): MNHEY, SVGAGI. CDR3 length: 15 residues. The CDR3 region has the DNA TGTGCCAGCAGTTATGGAACAGGCGCTAACTATGGCTACACCTTC. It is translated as CASSYGTGANYGYTF.

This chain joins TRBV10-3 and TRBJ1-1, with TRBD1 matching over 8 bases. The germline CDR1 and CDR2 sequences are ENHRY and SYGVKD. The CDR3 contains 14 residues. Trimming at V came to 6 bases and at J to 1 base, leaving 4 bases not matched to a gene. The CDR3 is CAISRGQANTEAFF. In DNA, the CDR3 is TGTGCCATCAGCCGGGGACAGGCGAACACTGAAGCTTTCTTT.

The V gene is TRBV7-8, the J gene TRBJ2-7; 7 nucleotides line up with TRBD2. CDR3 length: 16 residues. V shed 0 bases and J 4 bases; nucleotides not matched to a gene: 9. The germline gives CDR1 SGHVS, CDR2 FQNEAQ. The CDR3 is CASSLATGGGWYEQYF. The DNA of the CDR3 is TGTGCCAGCAGCTTAGCCACGGGAGGTGGGTGGTACGAGCAGTACTTC.

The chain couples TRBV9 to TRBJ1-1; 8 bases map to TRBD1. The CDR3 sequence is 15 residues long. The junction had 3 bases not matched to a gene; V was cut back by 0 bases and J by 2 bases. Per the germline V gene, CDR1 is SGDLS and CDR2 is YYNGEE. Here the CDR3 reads CASSVAGQGNTEAFF. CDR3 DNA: TGTGCCAGCAGCGTAGCTGGACAGGGAAACACTGAAGCTTTCTTT.

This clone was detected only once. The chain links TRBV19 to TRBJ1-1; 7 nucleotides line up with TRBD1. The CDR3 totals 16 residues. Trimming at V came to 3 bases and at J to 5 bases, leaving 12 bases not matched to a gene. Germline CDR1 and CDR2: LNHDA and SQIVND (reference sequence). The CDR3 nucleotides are TGTGCCAGTAGTATGGGGGGACAGAGGGTAGTTACTGAAGCTTTCTTT. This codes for CASSMGGQRVVTEAFF.

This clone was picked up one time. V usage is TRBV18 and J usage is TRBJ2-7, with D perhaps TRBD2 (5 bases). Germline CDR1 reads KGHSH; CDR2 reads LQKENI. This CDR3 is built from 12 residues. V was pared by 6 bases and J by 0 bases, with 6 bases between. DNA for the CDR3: TGTGCCAGCTCTCGGGGCTCCTACGAGCAGTACTTC. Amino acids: CASSRGSYEQYF.

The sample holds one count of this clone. In DNA form, the CDR3 reads TGTGCCAGAAGCCGGAAACAGGGGAGGACCGGGGAGCTGTTTTTT. It specifies CARSRKQGRTGELFF. The chain carries TRBV5-3 and TRBJ2-2; D is possibly TRBD1 (7 bases). TRBV5-3 is an open reading frame, and its role is uncertain. Trimming pared 4 bases from V and 5 bases from J, leaving 15 bases between. The CDR3 contains 15 residues.

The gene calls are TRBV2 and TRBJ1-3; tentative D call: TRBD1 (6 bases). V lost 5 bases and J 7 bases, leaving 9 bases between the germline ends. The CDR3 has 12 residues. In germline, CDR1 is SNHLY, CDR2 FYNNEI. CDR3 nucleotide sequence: TGTGCCAGCAGTCGGACAGCCAACACCATATATTTT. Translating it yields CASSRTANTIYF.

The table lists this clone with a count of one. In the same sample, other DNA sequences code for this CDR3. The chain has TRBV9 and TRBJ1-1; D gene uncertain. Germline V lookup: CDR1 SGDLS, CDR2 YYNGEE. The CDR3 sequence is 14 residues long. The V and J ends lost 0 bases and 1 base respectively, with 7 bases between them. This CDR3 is CASSVDRSNTEAFF. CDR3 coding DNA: TGTGCCAGCAGCGTAGATCGTTCGAACACTGAAGCTTTCTTT. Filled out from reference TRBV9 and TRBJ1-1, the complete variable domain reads DSGVTQTPKHLITATGQRVTLRCSPRSGDLSVYWYQQSLDQGLQFLIQYYNGEERAKGNILERFSAQQFPDLHSELNLSSLELGDSALYFCASSVDRSNTEAFFGQGTRLTVV.

The CDR3 DNA reads TGTGCCAGCAGCTCCGTAGCGGGAGGGTCCTACAATGAGCAGTTCTTC. Protein: CASSSVAGGSYNEQFF. The chain employs TRBV5-4 and TRBJ2-1; 11 bases are shared with TRBD2. Losses at the gene ends were 3 bases for V and 1 base for J; bases not matched to a gene: 3. Germline loops: CDR1 SGHNT, CDR2 YYREEE (reference sequence). This CDR3 is built from 16 residues.

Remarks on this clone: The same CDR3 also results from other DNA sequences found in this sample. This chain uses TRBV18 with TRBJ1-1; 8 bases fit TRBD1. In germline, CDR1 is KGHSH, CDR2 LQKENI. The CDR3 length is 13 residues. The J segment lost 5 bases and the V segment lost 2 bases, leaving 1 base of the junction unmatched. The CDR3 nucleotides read TGTGCCAGCTCACCAGGACAGGGAACTGAAGCTTTCTTT. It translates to CASSPGQGTEAFF.

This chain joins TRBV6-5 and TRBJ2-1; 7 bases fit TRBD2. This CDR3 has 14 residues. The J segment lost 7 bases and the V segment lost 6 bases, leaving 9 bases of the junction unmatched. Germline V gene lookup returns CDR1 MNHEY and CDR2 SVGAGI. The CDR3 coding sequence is TGTGCCAGCAGGAGACTAGCACCATGGAATGAGCAGTTCTTC. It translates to CASRRLAPWNEQFF.

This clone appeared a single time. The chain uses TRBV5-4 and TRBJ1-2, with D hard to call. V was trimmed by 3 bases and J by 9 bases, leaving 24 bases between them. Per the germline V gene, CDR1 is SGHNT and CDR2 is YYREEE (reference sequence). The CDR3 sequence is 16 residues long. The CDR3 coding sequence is TGTGCCAGCAGCTCCAATGGGAAGTGGTTTAACGGGAGCTACACCTTC. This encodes CASSSNGKWFNGSYTF.

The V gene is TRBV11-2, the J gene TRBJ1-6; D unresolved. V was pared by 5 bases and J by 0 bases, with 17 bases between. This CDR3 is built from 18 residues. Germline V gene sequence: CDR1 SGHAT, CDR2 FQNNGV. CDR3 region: CASSGGFRLSSYNSPLHF. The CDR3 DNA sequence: TGTGCCAGCAGCGGAGGATTTAGGCTGAGCTCCTATAATTCACCCCTCCACTTT.

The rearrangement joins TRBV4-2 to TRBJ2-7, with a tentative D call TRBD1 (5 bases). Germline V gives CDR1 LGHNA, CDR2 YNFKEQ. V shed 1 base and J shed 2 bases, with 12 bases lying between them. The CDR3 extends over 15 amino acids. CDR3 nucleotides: TGTGCCAGCAGCCAAGCCCCAGGGTCGGCCTACGAGCAGTACTTC. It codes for CASSQAPGSAYEQYF.

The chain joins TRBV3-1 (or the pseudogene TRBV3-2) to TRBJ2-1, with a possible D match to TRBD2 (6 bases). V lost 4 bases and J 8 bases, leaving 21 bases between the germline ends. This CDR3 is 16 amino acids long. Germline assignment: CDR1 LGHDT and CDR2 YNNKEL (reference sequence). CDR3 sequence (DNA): TGTGCCAGCAGCCCGTACCTAGCGTGGCGGTTCGATGAGCAGTTCTTC. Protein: CASSPYLAWRFDEQFF.